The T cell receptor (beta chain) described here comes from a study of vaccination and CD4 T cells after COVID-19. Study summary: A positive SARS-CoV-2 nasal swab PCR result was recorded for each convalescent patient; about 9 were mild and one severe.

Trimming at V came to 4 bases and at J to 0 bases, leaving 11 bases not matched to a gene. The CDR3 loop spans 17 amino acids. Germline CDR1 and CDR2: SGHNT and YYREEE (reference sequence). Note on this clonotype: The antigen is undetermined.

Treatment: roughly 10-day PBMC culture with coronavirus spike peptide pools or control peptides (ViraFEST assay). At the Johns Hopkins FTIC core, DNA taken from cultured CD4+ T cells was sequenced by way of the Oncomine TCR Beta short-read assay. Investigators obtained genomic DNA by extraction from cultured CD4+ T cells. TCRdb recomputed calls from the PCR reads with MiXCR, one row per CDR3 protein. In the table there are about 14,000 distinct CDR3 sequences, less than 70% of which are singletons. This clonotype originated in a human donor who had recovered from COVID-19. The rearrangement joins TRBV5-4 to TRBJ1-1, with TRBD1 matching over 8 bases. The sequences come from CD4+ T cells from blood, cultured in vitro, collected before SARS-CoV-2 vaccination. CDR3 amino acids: CASSRVPGQGMNTEAFF. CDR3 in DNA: TGTGCCAGCAGCCGGGTTCCCGGACAGGGCATGAACACTGAAGCTTTCTTT.